The clone carrying this T cell receptor (beta chain) was counted between two and nine times. The target antigen is unknown. This sample is drawn from a study of response to subunit inactivated influenza vaccine. CDR3 length: 15 amino acids. V was pared by 1 base and J by 1 base, with 10 bases between. Germline loops: CDR1 LGHNA, CDR2 YSLEER. General study results and limits: Researchers suggested that each seasonal influenza vaccination recruits few new T cells.

From the RT-PCR reads, TCRdb called clonotypes with MiXCR, one entry per CDR3 protein. The sample records more than 400,000 distinct CDR3 sequences, over 9.5% being singletons. The origin of this receptor is a man in his fifties or sixties who received an inactivated influenza vaccine. This sample comprised PBMCs from blood, obtained 45 days after vaccination. This chain connects TRBV4-3 to TRBJ1-1; D is perhaps TRBD1 (5 bases). The CDR3 here is CASSQGRVSNTEAFF. Written as DNA, the CDR3 is TGCGCCAGCAGCCAAGGCAGGGTATCGAACACTGAAGCTTTCTTT.